This TCR beta chain is from a study of cytomegalovirus exposure and HLA in healthy donors. Clones were sequenced by immunoSEQ multiplex PCR, and TCRdb holds only the in-frame ones, with some missing. The sample has over 200,000 clones; 88% are singletons. Whole-study findings and limits: Subsequent analysis revealed that first-cohort TCR clusters tended to co-occur in the 120 validation repertoires. Through in vitro validation, a few CMV-associated chains were shown to be specific for CMV antigens. The study designated over 150 TCR beta chains cytomegalovirus-associated. Most TCR sequences were uncommon, yet certain public TCRs appeared in many donors.

About this clone itself: Its antigen remains unidentified.

V lost 2 bases to trimming and J lost 3 bases; unmatched junction nucleotides: 3. The CDR3 is 14 amino acids. In germline, CDR1 is KGHSH, CDR2 LQKENI. The J gene is TRBJ2-5, the V gene TRBV18, with 7 bases fitting TRBD1. Material: PBMCs. The clonotype originates from a woman between 18 and 30 years old in good health and CMV-seronegative. The CDR3 DNA reads TGTGCCAGCTCACCAGCCGGGACAGAAGAGACCCAGTACTTC. It yields the protein CASSPAGTEETQYF.